The 9 T cell receptor beta chains given below trace back to one sample, sequenced in a study of cytotoxic CD8 clonotypes in ibrutinib-treated CLL. TCRdb keeps only in-frame clones here, not all; method: immunoSEQ multiplex PCR. The data hold 55,000 to 80,000 clones, with over 75% observed a single time. The input for sequencing was PBMCs, taken after 12 months of ibrutinib treatment. The receptors shown here come from a human donor with chronic lymphocytic leukemia.

The chain links TRBV18 to TRBJ1-5; no definite D call. Trimming shortened V by 0 bases and J by 0 bases, and 12 bases separated the two germline ends. CDR1 is KGHSH, CDR2 LQKENI, per germline. The CDR3 runs 17 residues. The CDR3 sequence: CASSPPERLDSNQPQHF. DNA for the CDR3: TGTGCCAGCTCACCACCGGAGAGACTCGATAGCAATCAGCCCCAGCATTTT.

The J gene is TRBJ1-1, the V gene TRBV6-5; D is perhaps TRBD1 (5 bases). The CDR3 runs 14 residues. The V end lost 0 bases, the J end lost 11 bases, and 16 bases lay between the germline ends. Germline V gives CDR1 MNHEY, CDR2 SVGAGI. Here the CDR3 DNA reads TGTGCCAGCAGTTACTCGACGCTTCGGGGGGGGGCTTTCTTT. This encodes CASSYSTLRGGAFF.

This chain connects TRBV7-8 to TRBJ1-1; D is unresolved. The V gene lost 2 bases and the J gene lost 1 base, with 11 bases spanning the gap. The CDR3 spans 15 residues. CDR1 and CDR2 (germline): SGHVS, FQNEAQ. The CDR3 DNA is TGTGCCAGCAGCTTAAGTGGTCAGAAGAACACTGAAGCTTTCTTT. Translated: CASSLSGQKNTEAFF.

This chain joins TRBV27 and TRBJ1-4, with TRBD1 as a possible D gene (5 bases). CDR1 MNHEY and CDR2 SMNVEV come from the germline V gene (reference sequence). The CDR3 length is 16 residues. The V end lost 2 bases, the J end lost 10 bases, and 20 bases lay between the germline ends. The CDR3 nucleotides read TGTGCCAGCAGTTTAGTGTTCGACCTCCCTGGGGGAAAACTGTTTTTT. Its protein product is CASSLVFDLPGGKLFF. Full variable domain (rest looked up from reference TRBV27 and TRBJ1-4): EAQVTQNPRYLITVTGKKLTVTCSQNMNHEYMSWYRQDPGLGLRQIYYSMNVEVTDKGDVPEGYKVSRKEKRNFPLILESPSPNQTSLYFCASSLVFDLPGGKLFFGSGTQLSVL.

This chain connects TRBV4-1 to TRBJ1-1; D not certain. Germline CDR1 MGHRA, CDR2 YSYEKL. Trimming removed 0 bases from V and 5 bases from J, with 4 bases in between. The CDR3 is 12 residues long. Here the CDR3 DNA reads TGCGCCAGCAGCCAAGAGCGGACTGAAGCTTTCTTT. Protein sequence: CASSQERTEAFF.

This clone occurred once. This chain links TRBV2 with TRBJ2-7; 8 positions agree with TRBD2. The V gene end was trimmed by 6 bases and the J gene end by 2 bases; junction bases not matched to a gene: 3. Germline assignment: CDR1 SNHLY and CDR2 FYNNEI. The CDR3 totals 13 residues. This chain's CDR3 is CASRLAVTYEQYF. CDR3 DNA: TGTGCCAGCAGACTAGCGGTAACCTACGAGCAGTACTTC.

The V gene is TRBV4-1, the J gene TRBJ2-7, with a tentative D call TRBD1 (6 bases). The CDR3 extends over 17 amino acids. Trimming took 0 bases from V and 0 from J, leaving 15 bases between them. Per germline, CDR1 MGHRA and CDR2 YSYEKL. The CDR3 DNA sequence: TGCGCCAGCAGCCAAGATTTTCGCGGACAGAGCTCCTACGAGCAGTACTTC. It translates to CASSQDFRGQSSYEQYF.

Worth noting for this clone: Other nucleotide sequences in the sample specify the same CDR3. This chain links TRBV5-1 with TRBJ2-7, with 11 bases identical to TRBD2. This CDR3 is built from 14 residues. Germline trimming cut 0 bases from V and 5 bases from J; bases unmatched to any gene: 1. In germline, CDR1 is SGHRS, CDR2 YFSETQ. CDR3 amino acids: CASSLELAGDEQYF. The CDR3 coding sequence is TGCGCCAGCAGCTTGGAACTAGCGGGGGACGAGCAGTACTTC.

The J gene is TRBJ2-3, the V gene TRBV7-9, with 8 bases that match TRBD2. The CDR3 extends over 15 amino acids. With V trimmed by 5 bases and J by 4 bases, 8 bases remained unmatched. CDR1 is SEHNR and CDR2 is FQNEAQ in the germline V gene (reference sequence). Here the CDR3 reads CASSQKRESADTQYF. In DNA, the CDR3 is TGTGCCAGCAGCCAAAAGCGGGAGTCAGCAGATACGCAGTATTTT.